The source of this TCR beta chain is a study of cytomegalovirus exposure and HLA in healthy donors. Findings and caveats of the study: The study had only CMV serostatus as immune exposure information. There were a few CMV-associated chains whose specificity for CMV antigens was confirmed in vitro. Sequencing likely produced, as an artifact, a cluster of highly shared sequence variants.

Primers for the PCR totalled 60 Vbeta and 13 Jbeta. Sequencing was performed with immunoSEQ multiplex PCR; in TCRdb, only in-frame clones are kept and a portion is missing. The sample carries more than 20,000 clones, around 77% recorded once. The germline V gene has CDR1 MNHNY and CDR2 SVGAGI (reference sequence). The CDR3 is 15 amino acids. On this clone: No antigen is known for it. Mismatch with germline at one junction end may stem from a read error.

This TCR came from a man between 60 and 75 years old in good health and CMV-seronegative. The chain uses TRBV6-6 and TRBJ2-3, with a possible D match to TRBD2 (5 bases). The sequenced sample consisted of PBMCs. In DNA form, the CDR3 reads TGTTCCAGCAGTTACCCTCAAGGAGGAGCAGATACGCAGTATTTT. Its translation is CSSSYPQGGADTQYF.